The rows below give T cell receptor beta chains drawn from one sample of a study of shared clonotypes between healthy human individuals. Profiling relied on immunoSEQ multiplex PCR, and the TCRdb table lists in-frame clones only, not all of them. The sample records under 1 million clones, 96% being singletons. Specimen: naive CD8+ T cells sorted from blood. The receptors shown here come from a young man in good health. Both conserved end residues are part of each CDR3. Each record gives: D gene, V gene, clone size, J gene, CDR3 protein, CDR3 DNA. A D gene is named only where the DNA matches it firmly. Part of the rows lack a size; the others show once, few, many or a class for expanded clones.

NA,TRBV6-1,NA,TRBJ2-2,CASSEYRVPTTGELFF,TGTGCCAGCAGTGAGTACAGGGTTCCGACCACCGGGGAGCTGTTTTTT
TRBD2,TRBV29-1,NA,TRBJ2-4,CSVSGTSGKNIQYF,TGCAGCGTTTCCGGGACTAGCGGTAAAAACATTCAGTACTTC
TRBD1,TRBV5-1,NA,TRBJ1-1,CASSLGGTVNTEAFF,TGCGCCAGCAGCTTGGGGGGGACAGTGAACACTGAAGCTTTCTTT
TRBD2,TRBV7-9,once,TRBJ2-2,CASSFPSGRVIGGELFF,TGTGCCAGCAGCTTCCCTAGCGGGAGGGTTATCGGCGGGGAGCTGTTTTTT
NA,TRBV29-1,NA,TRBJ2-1,CSVDSGRAIPYNEQFF,TGCAGCGTTGACAGCGGGCGGGCCATCCCCTACAATGAGCAGTTCTTC
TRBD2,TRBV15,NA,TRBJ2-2,CATSRTSGNTGELFF,TGTGCCACCAGCAGGACTAGCGGTAACACCGGGGAGCTGTTTTTT
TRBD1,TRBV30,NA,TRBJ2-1,CAWGPGQGVNEQFF,TGTGCCTGGGGTCCGGGACAGGGGGTCAATGAGCAGTTCTTC
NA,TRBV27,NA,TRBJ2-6,CASSFYRDSGANVLTF,TGTGCCAGCAGTTTCTACAGAGACTCTGGGGCCAACGTCCTGACTTTC
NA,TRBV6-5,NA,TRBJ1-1,CASSYGSANTEAFF,TGTGCCAGCAGTTACGGGTCAGCGAACACTGAAGCTTTCTTT
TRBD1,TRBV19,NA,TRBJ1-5,CASSIGRGGGNQPQHF,TGTGCCAGTAGTATCGGTCGAGGGGGCGGCAATCAGCCCCAGCATTTT
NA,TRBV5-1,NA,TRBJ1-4,CASSPIIEDLYSSSDNEKLFF,TGCGCCAGCAGTCCCATCATTGAGGACCTCTACAGTTCCTCCGATAATGAAAAACTGTTTTTT
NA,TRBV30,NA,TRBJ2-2,CAFPGPGDTGELFF,TGTGCCTTCCCTGGCCCCGGGGACACCGGGGAGCTGTTTTTT
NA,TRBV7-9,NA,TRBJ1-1,CASSPRGTEAFF,TGTGCCAGCAGCCCCAGGGGAACTGAAGCTTTCTTT
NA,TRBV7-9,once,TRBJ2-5,CASSFLRTGSRETQYF,TGTGCCAGCAGCTTTTTGCGAACAGGGAGTAGAGAGACCCAGTACTTC
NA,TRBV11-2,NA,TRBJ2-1,CASSFESYNEQFF,TGTGCCAGCAGCTTTGAATCCTACAATGAGCAGTTCTTC
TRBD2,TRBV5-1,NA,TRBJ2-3,CASSRTSAKGVTDTQYF,TGCGCCAGCAGTCGGACTAGCGCAAAGGGTGTGACAGATACGCAGTATTTT
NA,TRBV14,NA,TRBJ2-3,CASSQEFSSSWALTDTQYF,TGTGCCAGCAGCCAAGAATTCAGCTCGTCGTGGGCCCTCACAGATACGCAGTATTTT
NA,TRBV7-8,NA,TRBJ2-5,CASSSVGETQYF,TGTGCCAGCAGCTCCGTCGGGGAGACCCAGTACTTC
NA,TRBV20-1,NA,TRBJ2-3,CSAHLLDTQYF,TGCAGTGCTCACCTACTGGATACGCAGTATTTT
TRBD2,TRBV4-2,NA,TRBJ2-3,CASSQETSGGDTQYF,TGTGCCAGCAGCCAAGAAACTAGCGGTGGAGATACGCAGTATTTT
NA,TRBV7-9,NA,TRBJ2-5,CASSSERLQETQYF,TGTGCCAGCAGTTCAGAGCGCCTACAAGAGACCCAGTACTTC
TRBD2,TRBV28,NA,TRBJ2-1,CASSSTSGGTIEQFF,TGTGCCAGCAGTTCGACTAGCGGGGGGACAATTGAGCAGTTCTTC
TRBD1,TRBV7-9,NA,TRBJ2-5,CASSAGTGEEGTQYF,TGTGCCAGCAGCGCAGGGACAGGAGAAGAAGGGACCCAGTACTTC
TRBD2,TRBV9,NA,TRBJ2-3,CASSVSLSGDPTDTQYF,TGTGCCAGCAGCGTCTCCCTTAGCGGGGACCCCACAGATACGCAGTATTTT
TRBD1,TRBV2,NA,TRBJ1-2,CASTGGIYGYTF,TGTGCCAGCACAGGGGGTATCTATGGCTACACCTTC
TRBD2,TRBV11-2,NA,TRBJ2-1,CASSWGLASYNEQFF,TGTGCCAGCAGCTGGGGACTAGCTTCCTACAATGAGCAGTTCTTC
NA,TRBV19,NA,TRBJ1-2,CASSTSRLGRFGYTF,TGTGCCAGTAGTACATCACGTTTGGGGAGGTTTGGCTACACCTTC
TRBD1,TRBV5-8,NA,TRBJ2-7,CASSQGAYEQYF,TGTGCCAGCAGCCAGGGGGCCTACGAGCAGTACTTC
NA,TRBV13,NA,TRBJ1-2,CASSFRQAESNGYTF,TGTGCCAGCAGCTTCCGACAGGCCGAATCCAATGGCTACACCTTC
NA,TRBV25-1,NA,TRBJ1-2,CATSDYGYTF,TGTGCCACCAGCGACTATGGCTACACCTTC
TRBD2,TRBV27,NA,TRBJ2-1,CASSSLAGGFHEQFF,TGTGCCAGCAGTTCCCTAGCGGGAGGATTTCATGAGCAGTTCTTC
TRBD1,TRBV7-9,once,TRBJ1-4,CASSLEAHRGTNEKLFF,TGTGCCAGCAGCTTAGAAGCCCACAGGGGGACAAATGAAAAACTGTTTTTT
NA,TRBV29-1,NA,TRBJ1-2,CSAREGVWYGYTF,TGCAGCGCGCGAGAGGGGGTTTGGTATGGCTACACCTTC
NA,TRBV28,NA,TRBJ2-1,CASGDSSYNEQFF,TGTGCCAGCGGCGATAGCTCCTACAATGAGCAGTTCTTC
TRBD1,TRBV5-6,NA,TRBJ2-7,CASSFGTGLRGYEQYF,TGTGCCAGCAGCTTCGGGACAGGGTTAAGGGGCTACGAGCAGTACTTC
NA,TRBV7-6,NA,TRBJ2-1,CASSLAWGGEQFF,TGTGCCAGCAGCTTAGCGTGGGGAGGTGAGCAGTTCTTC
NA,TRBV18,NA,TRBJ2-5,CASSPPDGTAQETQYF,TGTGCCAGCTCACCACCGGACGGGACGGCACAAGAGACCCAGTACTTC
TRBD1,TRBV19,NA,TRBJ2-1,CASSTLPGGRYEQFF,TGTGCCAGTAGTACCCTCCCAGGGGGACGGTATGAGCAGTTCTTC
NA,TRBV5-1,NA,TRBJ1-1,CASSSEWDGTEAFF,TGCGCCAGCAGCTCCGAGTGGGACGGCACTGAAGCTTTCTTT
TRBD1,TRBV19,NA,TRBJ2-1,CAKLTGDGFDEGAEQFF,TGTGCCAAACTGACAGGGGATGGCTTTGATGAGGGGGCTGAGCAGTTCTTC
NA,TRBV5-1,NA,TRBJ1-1,CASSLEGSLNTEAFF,TGCGCCAGCAGCTTGGAGGGGTCTCTGAACACTGAAGCTTTCTTT
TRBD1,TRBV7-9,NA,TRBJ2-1,CASSRRGQVTYNEQFF,TGTGCCAGCAGCCGACGAGGACAGGTGACCTACAATGAGCAGTTCTTC
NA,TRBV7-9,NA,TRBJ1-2,CASSPLSPQGGYTF,TGTGCCAGCAGCCCCCTTTCCCCTCAGGGTGGCTACACCTTC
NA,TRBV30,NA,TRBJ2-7,CAWSSLGFEQYF,TGTGCCTGGAGCTCGTTGGGGTTCGAGCAGTACTTC
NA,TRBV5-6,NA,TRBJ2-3,CASSLGSNPTDTQYF,TGTGCCAGCAGCTTGGGCAGTAATCCGACAGATACGCAGTATTTT
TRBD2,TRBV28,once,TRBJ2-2,CASTSREGLTGELFF,TGTGCCAGTACAAGCCGGGAGGGCCTCACCGGGGAGCTGTTTTTT
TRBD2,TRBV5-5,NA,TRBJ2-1,CASSWGTSGVWEEQFF,TGTGCCAGCAGCTGGGGGACTAGCGGGGTCTGGGAGGAGCAGTTCTTC
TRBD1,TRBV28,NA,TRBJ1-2,CASSPPGQGGSMWGYTF,TGTGCCAGCAGTCCCCCCGGACAGGGTGGAAGTATGTGGGGCTACACCTTC
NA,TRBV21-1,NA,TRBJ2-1,CASSNPTSGLPYNEQFF,TGTGCCAGCAGCAATCCTACTTCGGGACTTCCTTACAATGAGCAGTTCTTC
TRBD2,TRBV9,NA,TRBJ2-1,CASSSGPSGDYNEQFF,TGTGCCAGCAGCAGCGGTCCTAGCGGGGACTACAATGAGCAGTTCTTC
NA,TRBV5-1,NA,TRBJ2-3,CASSFRQGNTDTQYF,TGCGCCAGCAGCTTCCGGCAGGGGAACACAGATACGCAGTATTTT
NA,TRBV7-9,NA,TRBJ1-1,CASSLAGNTEAFF,TGTGCCAGCAGCTTAGCAGGAAACACTGAAGCTTTCTTT
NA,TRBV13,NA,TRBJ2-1,CASSTQGGDNEQFF,TGTGCCAGCAGCACCCAGGGGGGCGACAATGAGCAGTTCTTC
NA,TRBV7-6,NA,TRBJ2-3,CASSFSTSKDTQYF,TGTGCCAGCAGCTTCTCAACTAGCAAGGATACGCAGTATTTT
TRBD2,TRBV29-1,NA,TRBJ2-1,CSVEGLAGEGEQFF,TGCAGCGTTGAGGGACTAGCGGGAGAGGGTGAGCAGTTCTTC